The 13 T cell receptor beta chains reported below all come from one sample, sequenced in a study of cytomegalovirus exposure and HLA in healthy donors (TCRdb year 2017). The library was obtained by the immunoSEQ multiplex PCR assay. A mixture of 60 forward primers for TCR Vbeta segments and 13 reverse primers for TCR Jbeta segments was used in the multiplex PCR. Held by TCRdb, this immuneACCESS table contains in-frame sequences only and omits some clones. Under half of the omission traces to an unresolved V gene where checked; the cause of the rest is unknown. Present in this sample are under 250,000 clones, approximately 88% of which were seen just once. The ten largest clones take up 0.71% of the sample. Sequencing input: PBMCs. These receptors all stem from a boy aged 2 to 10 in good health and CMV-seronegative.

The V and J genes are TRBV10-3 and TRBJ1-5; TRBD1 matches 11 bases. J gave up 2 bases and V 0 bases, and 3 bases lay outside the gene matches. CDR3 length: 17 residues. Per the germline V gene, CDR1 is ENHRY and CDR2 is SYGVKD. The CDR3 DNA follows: TGTGCCATCAGTGAGTCGAGGACAGGGGGCGGCAATCAGCCCCAGCATTTT. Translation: CAISESRTGGGNQPQHF.

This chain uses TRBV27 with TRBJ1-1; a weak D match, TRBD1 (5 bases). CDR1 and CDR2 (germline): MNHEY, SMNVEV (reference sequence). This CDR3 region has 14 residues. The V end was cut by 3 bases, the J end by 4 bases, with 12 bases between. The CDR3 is CASSFGAGPTEAFF. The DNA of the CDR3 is TGTGCCAGCAGTTTTGGTGCAGGGCCCACTGAAGCTTTCTTT.

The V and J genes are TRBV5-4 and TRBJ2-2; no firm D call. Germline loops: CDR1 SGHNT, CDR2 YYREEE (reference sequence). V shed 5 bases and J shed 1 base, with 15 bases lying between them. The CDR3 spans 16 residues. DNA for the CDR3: TGTGCCAGCAGATCAGAGGTTGTGCAGAACACCGGGGAGCTGTTTTTT. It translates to CASRSEVVQNTGELFF.

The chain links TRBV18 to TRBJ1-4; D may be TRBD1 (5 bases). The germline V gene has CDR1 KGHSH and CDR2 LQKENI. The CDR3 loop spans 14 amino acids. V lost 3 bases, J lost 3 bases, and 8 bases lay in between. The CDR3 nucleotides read TGTGCCAGCTCACCGACAGATTCTAATGAAAAACTGTTTTTT. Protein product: CASSPTDSNEKLFF.

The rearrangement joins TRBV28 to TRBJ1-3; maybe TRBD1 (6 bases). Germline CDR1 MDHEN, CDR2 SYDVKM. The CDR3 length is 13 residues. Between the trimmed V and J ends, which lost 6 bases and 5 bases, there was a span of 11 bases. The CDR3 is CASSSGQRNTIYF. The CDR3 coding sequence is TGTGCCAGCAGCTCTGGACAGCGAAACACCATATATTTT.

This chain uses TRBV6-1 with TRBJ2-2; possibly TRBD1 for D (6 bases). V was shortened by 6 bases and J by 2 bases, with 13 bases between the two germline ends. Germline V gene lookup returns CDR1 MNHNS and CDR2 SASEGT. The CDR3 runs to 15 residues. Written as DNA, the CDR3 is TGTGCCAGCAGGCCGACAGGATCTAACACCGGGGAGCTGTTTTTT. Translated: CASRPTGSNTGELFF.

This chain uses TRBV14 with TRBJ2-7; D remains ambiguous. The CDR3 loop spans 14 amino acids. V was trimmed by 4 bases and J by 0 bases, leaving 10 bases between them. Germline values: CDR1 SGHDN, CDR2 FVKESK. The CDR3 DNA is TGTGCCAGCAGCCGGAACAGTGCCTCCTACGAGCAGTACTTC. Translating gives CASSRNSASYEQYF. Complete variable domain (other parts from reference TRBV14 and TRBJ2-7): EAGVTQFPSHSVIEKGQTVTLRCDPISGHDNLYWYRRVMGKEIKFLLHFVKESKQDESGMPNNRFLAERTGGTYSTLKVQPAELEDSGVYFCASSRNSASYEQYFGPGTRLTVT.

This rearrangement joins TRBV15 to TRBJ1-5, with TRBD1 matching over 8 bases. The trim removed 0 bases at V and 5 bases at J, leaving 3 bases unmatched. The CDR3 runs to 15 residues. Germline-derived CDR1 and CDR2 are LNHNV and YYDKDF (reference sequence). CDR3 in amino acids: CATSRDRTGHQPQHF. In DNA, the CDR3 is TGTGCCACCAGCAGAGATCGGACAGGGCATCAGCCCCAGCATTTT.

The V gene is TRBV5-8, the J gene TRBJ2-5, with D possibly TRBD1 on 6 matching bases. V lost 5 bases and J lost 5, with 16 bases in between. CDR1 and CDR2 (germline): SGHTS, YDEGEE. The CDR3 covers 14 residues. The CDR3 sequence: CASSSQGVGETQYF. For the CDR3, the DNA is TGTGCCAGCAGTTCACAGGGAGTGGGGGAGACCCAGTACTTC.

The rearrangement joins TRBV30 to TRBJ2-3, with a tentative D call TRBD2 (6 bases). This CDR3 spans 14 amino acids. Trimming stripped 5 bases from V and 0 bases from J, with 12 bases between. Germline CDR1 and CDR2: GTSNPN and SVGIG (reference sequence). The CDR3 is CAWWGSGSTDTQYF. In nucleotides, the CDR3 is TGTGCCTGGTGGGGGAGCGGGAGCACAGATACGCAGTATTTT. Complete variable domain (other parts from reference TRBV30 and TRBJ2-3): SQTIHQWPATLVQPVGSPLSLECTVEGTSNPNLYWYRQAAGRGLQLLFYSVGIGQISSEVPQNLSASRPQDRQFILSSKKLLLSDSGFYLCAWWGSGSTDTQYFGPGTRLTVL.

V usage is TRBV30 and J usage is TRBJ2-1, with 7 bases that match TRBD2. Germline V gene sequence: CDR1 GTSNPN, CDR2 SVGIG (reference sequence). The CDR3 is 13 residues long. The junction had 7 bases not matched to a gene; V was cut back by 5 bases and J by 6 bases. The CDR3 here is CAWPWGEGNEQFF. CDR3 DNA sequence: TGTGCCTGGCCCTGGGGGGAGGGCAATGAGCAGTTCTTC.

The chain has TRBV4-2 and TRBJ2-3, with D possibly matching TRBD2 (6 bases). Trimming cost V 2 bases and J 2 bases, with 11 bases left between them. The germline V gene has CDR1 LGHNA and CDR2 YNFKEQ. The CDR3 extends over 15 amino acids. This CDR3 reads CASSQRESNTDTQYF. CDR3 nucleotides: TGTGCCAGCAGCCAACGGGAGAGTAACACAGATACGCAGTATTTT.

The CDR3 nucleotides read TGCAGCGTTGAAGATTGGAGCGGGAGGGCCGGCGCAGATACGCAGTATTTT. The encoded protein is CSVEDWSGRAGADTQYF. The chain carries TRBV29-1 and TRBJ2-3; 10 positions match TRBD2. The CDR3 covers 17 residues. In germline, CDR1 is SQVTM, CDR2 ANQGSEA. The ends lost 0 bases at V and 4 bases at J; junction bases unmatched: 10.